This T cell receptor beta chain was identified during a study of CD8 T cells in ankylosing spondylitis. Whole-study findings and limits: Disease-linked clones reportedly concentrated significantly in matched ankylosing spondylitis synovial fluid. The study identified a TCR beta motif of fewer than 10 highly homologous variants that appeared characteristic of ankylosing spondylitis blood.

Molecular-barcoded quantitative 5'-RACE produced these TCR beta libraries. MiXCR was run by TCRdb on the 5' RACE reads, yielding one entry per CDR3 protein. The table has tens of thousands of distinct CDR3 sequences, 27% seen once. As concerns this clonotype: No antigen is known for it.

The length of the CDR3 is 16 residues. The V gene's germline CDR1 is MGHRA and CDR2 YSYEKL. V dropped 1 base and J dropped 3; count of bases not matched to a gene: 7. The sequenced material came from blood, either unsorted or a sorted T cell fraction (not recorded which). The source is a male donor with ankylosing spondylitis or in good health (not recorded which). The J gene is TRBJ2-7, the V gene TRBV4-1; 9 bases agree with TRBD2. CDR3: CASSQALAGIFYEQYF. DNA of the CDR3: TGCGCCAGCAGCCAAGCTCTAGCGGGGATCTTCTACGAGCAGTACTTC.